The present TCR beta chain was sequenced within a study of human T cells and chemical hapten exposure. CDR1 is SQVTM and CDR2 is ANQGSEA in the germline V gene. The V end was cut by 7 bases, the J end by 8 bases, with 14 bases between. There are 11 residues in the CDR3. TCRdb called the RACE reads again in MiXCR, with one record for every CDR3 protein. The data contain about 90,000 distinct CDR3 sequences, approximately 11% of them singletons. Study findings and constraints: While controls formed fewer of them, expanded TCRs formed significantly more large CDR3 similarity clusters.

This clonotype was seen a few times. Its antigen is unknown. Specified time point: patch test 3, about 24 weeks after DPC sensitization. Treatment in this sample: therapeutic diphenylcyclopropenone sensitization with weekly scalp DPC. The sample consisted of whole blood, taken in connection with sensitization to the hapten diphenylcyclopropenone (DPC). This TCR came from a woman in her twenties or thirties with alopecia areata. Some clones in this sample may be carry-over from other donors' samples. The rearrangement joins TRBV29-1 to TRBJ1-2; TRBD1 might be the D (6 bases). CDR3 nucleotide sequence: TGCAGCGCCCACAGGGAAGGCGGCTACACCTTC. As protein: CSAHREGGYTF.